Each of the 7 T cell receptor beta chains below was sequenced from the same sample in a study of shared clonotypes between healthy human individuals. The protocol was immunoSEQ multiplex PCR, while the TCRdb copy is restricted to in-frame clones and leaves out a portion. The sample records roughly 640,000 clones, around 74% being singletons. What was sequenced was memory CD4+ T cells sorted from blood. The sample's subset: CD45RA-negative fraction. The source is a woman under 40 in good health.

The V call is TRBV7-9, the J call TRBJ1-5; D gene ambiguous. This CDR3 spans 15 amino acids. V was cut by 4 bases and J by 5 bases, with 15 bases left in between. The germline V gene has CDR1 SEHNR and CDR2 FQNEAQ (reference sequence). In DNA form, the CDR3 reads TGTGCCAGCAGCTCTGGGAGTTCCGGGGATCAGCCCCAGCATTTT. Encoded protein: CASSSGSSGDQPQHF.

This rearrangement joins TRBV11-2 to TRBJ2-5; D is undetermined. CDR1 SGHAT and CDR2 FQNNGV come from the germline V gene. This CDR3 is built from 12 residues. V gave up 0 bases and J gave up 5 bases, with 4 bases separating them. CDR3 DNA sequence: TGTGCCAGCAGCTTAGATGGGGAGACCCAGTACTTC. Translated, it gives CASSLDGETQYF. Filled out from reference TRBV11-2 and TRBJ2-5, the complete variable domain reads EAGVAQSPRYKIIEKRQSVAFWCNPISGHATLYWYQQILGQGPKLLIQFQNNGVVDDSQLPKDRFSAERLKGVDSTLKIQPAKLEDSAVYLCASSLDGETQYFGPGTRLLVL.

The chain uses TRBV4-2 and TRBJ2-7, with D perhaps TRBD1 (6 bases). Germline V CDR1 and CDR2: LGHNA, YNFKEQ. The CDR3 totals 17 residues. V shed 0 bases and J shed 0 bases, with 15 bases lying between them. The DNA of the CDR3 is TGTGCCAGCAGCCAAGAGGGGGCCGGCAGGGCCTCCTACGAGCAGTACTTC. It specifies CASSQEGAGRASYEQYF.

The chain is built from TRBV30 and TRBJ1-4; maybe TRBD1 (5 bases). CDR3 length: 13 residues. V was shortened by 1 base and J by 8 bases, with 11 bases between the two germline ends. Germline CDR1 GTSNPN, CDR2 SVGIG (reference sequence). CDR3 region: CAWSDGAWEKLFF. For the CDR3, the DNA is TGTGCCTGGAGTGATGGGGCTTGGGAAAAACTGTTTTTT.

The rearrangement uses TRBV28 and TRBJ2-7; 8 nucleotides match TRBD1. The germline V gene encodes CDR1 MDHEN and CDR2 SYDVKM. The CDR3 length is 14 residues. J was trimmed by 4 bases and V by 6 bases; bases with no gene match: 8. This CDR3 reads CASSDGQGVYEQYF. The CDR3 DNA is TGTGCCAGCAGCGACGGACAGGGAGTTTACGAGCAGTACTTC.

About this clone itself: This specimen includes other DNA sequences encoding the same CDR3. The genes are TRBV29-1 and TRBJ2-5; 10 bases map to TRBD1. CDR3 size: 12 residues. Germline CDR1 and CDR2: SQVTM and ANQGSEA. V was pared by 5 bases and J by 5 bases, with 2 bases of the junction left unmatched. The CDR3 protein is CSVRTGGETQYF. The CDR3 region has the DNA TGCAGCGTTAGGACAGGGGGGGAGACCCAGTACTTC.

J is TRBJ2-4 and V is TRBV4-1, with D perhaps matching TRBD1 (5 bases). The germline V and J ends were trimmed by 2 bases and 6 bases, with 14 bases remaining between them. In germline, CDR1 is MGHRA, CDR2 YSYEKL. This CDR3 has 15 amino acids. CDR3 residues: CASSQPTQGGNIQYF. CDR3 nucleotide sequence: TGCGCCAGCAGCCAACCTACCCAGGGTGGAAACATTCAGTACTTC.